This TCR beta chain was captured in a study of CD8 T cells in ankylosing spondylitis. V lost 5 bases and J 5 bases, leaving 12 bases between the germline ends. The CDR3 is 13 residues long. CDR1 and CDR2 from the germline V gene are SGHAT and FQNNGV. Quantitative 5'-RACE was performed with molecular barcodes, and it yielded the TCR beta libraries. TCRdb re-called the 5' RACE reads through MiXCR, storing one row per CDR3 protein. Among around 250,000 distinct CDR3 sequences listed, roughly a third were seen once. Broader study findings: Past research had described some motif variants in reactive arthritis synovial fluid and blood. Significant enrichment of disease-linked clones was reported in matched ankylosing spondylitis synovial fluid. About 8 highly homologous variants made up a TCR beta motif, and this motif appeared characteristic of ankylosing spondylitis blood.

A note on this clonotype: Its antigen remains unidentified.

Sequenced material: blood, either unsorted or a sorted T cell fraction (not recorded which). V gene TRBV11-2 combines with J gene TRBJ2-5; a possible D gene is TRBD2 (6 bases). This TCR was recovered from a male donor with ankylosing spondylitis or in good health (not recorded which). In nucleotides, the CDR3 is TGTGCCAGCAGCACGACCCGGGGGGAGACCCAGTACTTC. The encoded protein is CASSTTRGETQYF.